These T cell receptor beta chains were read from a single sample in a study of shared clonotypes between healthy human individuals. TCRdb's copy holds only in-frame clones and misses some; the assay was immunoSEQ multiplex PCR. Found here are some 300,000 clones, 73% of them singletons; the top ten hold more than 9%. The sample was memory CD4+ T cells sorted from blood. Every receptor here comes from a man aged 30 to 39 in good health. CDR3s include the opening cysteine and the closing phenylalanine or tryptophan. D genes are given only for firm matches. Not every row has a clone size; where given, it reads once, few, many or a size class.

V gene,D gene,clone size,J gene,CDR3 protein,CDR3 DNA
TRBV7-9,TRBD2,.,TRBJ2-7,CASSLGLAGIPYEQYF,TGTGCCAGCAGCTTAGGACTAGCGGGAATACCCTACGAGCAGTACTTC
TRBV5-4,.,.,TRBJ2-2,CASSLATRGNTGELFF,TGTGCCAGCAGCTTGGCCACCCGGGGGAACACCGGGGAGCTGTTTTTT
TRBV14,.,.,TRBJ1-1,CASSQDIGAMNTEAFF,TGTGCCAGCAGCCAAGATATAGGAGCTATGAACACTGAAGCTTTCTTT
TRBV19,.,.,TRBJ1-1,CASSIRAGVYTEAFF,TGTGCCAGTAGTATACGCGCTGGGGTGTACACTGAAGCTTTCTTT
TRBV5-1,TRBD2,.,TRBJ2-5,CASSSSGAGEETQYF,TGCGCCAGCAGCTCTAGCGGGGCCGGGGAGGAGACCCAGTACTTC
TRBV2,.,.,TRBJ2-1,CASSELTSRSYNEQFF,TGTGCCAGCAGTGAGCTTACTAGTAGATCCTACAATGAGCAGTTCTTC
TRBV6-5,TRBD2,once,TRBJ2-3,CASSRDYNTDTQYF,TGTGCCAGCAGTCGGGACTATAACACAGATACGCAGTATTTT
TRBV4-1,TRBD1,.,TRBJ1-5,CASSQIPGQGSNQPQHF,TGCGCCAGCAGCCAAATCCCGGGACAGGGTAGCAATCAGCCCCAGCATTTT
TRBV2,TRBD1,.,TRBJ2-7,CASRNPGQGAVLGEQYF,TGTGCCAGCAGAAACCCGGGACAGGGGGCCGTCTTGGGAGAGCAGTACTTC
TRBV15,.,.,TRBJ2-5,CATSSKGGRNLGETQYF,TGTGCCACCAGCAGTAAAGGTGGCCGGAACCTCGGGGAGACCCAGTACTTC
TRBV6-5,.,.,TRBJ1-5,CASSTGGAMGQPQHF,TGTGCCAGCAGTACGGGGGGCGCGATGGGTCAGCCCCAGCATTTT
TRBV5-1,TRBD1,few,TRBJ2-1,CASRGTGVYNEQFF,TGCGCCAGCAGAGGGACAGGGGTCTACAATGAGCAGTTCTTC
TRBV5-4,TRBD2,once,TRBJ2-7,CASSPGTSGLYEQYF,TGTGCCAGCAGCCCGGGGACTAGCGGACTCTACGAGCAGTACTTC
TRBV11-2,.,.,TRBJ2-1,CASSLASSYNEQFF,TGTGCCAGCAGCCTAGCGAGCTCCTACAATGAGCAGTTCTTC
TRBV28,.,once,TRBJ1-1,CGAGSLMNTEAFF,TGTGGCGCGGGGAGTCTCATGAACACTGAAGCTTTCTTT
TRBV29-1,.,.,TRBJ1-1,CSVGEVGGGTEAFF,TGCAGCGTTGGGGAAGTGGGAGGGGGCACTGAAGCTTTCTTT
TRBV7-2,TRBD2,.,TRBJ2-2,CASSLGGGPTGELFF,TGTGCCAGCAGCTTAGGGGGAGGGCCCACCGGGGAGCTGTTTTTT
TRBV28,.,.,TRBJ1-2,CASTDRSGMRNGYTF,TGTGCCAGCACCGACAGGTCAGGGATGAGGAATGGCTACACCTTC
TRBV11-2,.,.,TRBJ2-7,CASSLARESEQYF,TGTGCCAGCAGCTTAGCCAGGGAGAGCGAGCAGTACTTC
TRBV18,TRBD1,.,TRBJ1-2,CASSLSGTGGAGGYGYTF,TGTGCCAGCTCACTCTCCGGGACAGGGGGCGCCGGTGGCTATGGCTACACCTTC
TRBV4-3,TRBD1,.,TRBJ2-4,CASSQGGQGAAKNIQYF,TGCGCCAGCAGCCAGGGAGGACAGGGGGCGGCCAAAAACATTCAGTACTTC
TRBV4-2,TRBD2,.,TRBJ2-7,CASSQASGYEQYF,TGTGCCAGCAGCCAGGCTAGCGGGTACGAGCAGTACTTC
TRBV2,TRBD1,.,TRBJ2-5,CASSDSRGQETQYF,TGTGCCAGCAGTGACAGCAGGGGGCAGGAGACCCAGTACTTC
TRBV19,.,once,TRBJ1-1,CASSMRPREGRPEAFF,TGTGCCAGTAGTATGAGGCCCCGGGAGGGGCGCCCTGAAGCTTTCTTT
TRBV28,.,.,TRBJ2-7,CASSFKRRLPYEQYF,TGTGCCAGCAGTTTTAAGCGACGGCTTCCCTACGAGCAGTACTTC
TRBV15,.,few,TRBJ2-1,CATSSENRNEQFF,TGTGCCACCAGCAGCGAAAATCGCAATGAGCAGTTCTTC
TRBV29-1,TRBD2,.,TRBJ2-3,CSVVRREASSGTQYF,TGCAGCGTTGTACGGCGGGAGGCCTCATCAGGTACGCAGTATTTT
TRBV9,.,once,TRBJ1-3,CASSPLPPGAGNTIYF,TGTGCCAGCAGCCCACTACCTCCAGGGGCTGGAAACACCATATATTTT
TRBV7-2,TRBD2,.,TRBJ2-2,CASSLVGGSSLAGELFF,TGTGCCAGCAGCTTAGTCGGGGGGAGTTCGCTTGCCGGGGAGCTGTTTTTT
TRBV12-1,.,.,TRBJ2-1,CASSLLLAEEGEQFF,TGTGCCAGCAGCTTACTACTAGCGGAGGAGGGTGAGCAGTTCTTC
TRBV4-2,TRBD2,.,TRBJ2-3,CASSQSGSKTDTQYF,TGTGCCAGCAGCCAAAGCGGGAGTAAGACAGATACGCAGTATTTT
TRBV5-1,.,.,TRBJ1-2,CASSLEGTNGYTF,TGCGCCAGCAGCTTGGAAGGAACTAATGGCTACACCTTC
TRBV7-6,TRBD2,.,TRBJ2-2,CASSLAVAGTNTGELFF,TGTGCCAGCAGCTTAGCGGTAGCGGGCACGAACACCGGGGAGCTGTTTTTT
TRBV10-1,TRBD2,many,TRBJ2-7,CASSPGTSIYEQYF,TGCGCCAGCAGTCCCGGGACTAGCATCTACGAGCAGTACTTC
TRBV25-1,.,.,TRBJ1-3,CASAGSAGNTIYF,TGTGCCAGCGCAGGGAGCGCTGGAAACACCATATATTTT
TRBV18,.,.,TRBJ1-3,CASSRRGNTIYF,TGTGCCAGCTCAAGGAGGGGAAACACCATATATTTT
TRBV7-2,.,.,TRBJ2-1,CASTQRGGLGGNEQFF,TGTGCCAGCACCCAAAGAGGCGGATTGGGGGGAAATGAGCAGTTCTTC
TRBV28,TRBD1,.,TRBJ1-2,CATRQGGTNYGYTF,TGTGCCACTCGACAGGGAGGGACTAACTATGGCTACACCTTC
TRBV5-4,.,few,TRBJ2-1,CASSLEATTYNEQFF,TGTGCCAGCAGCTTGGAAGCGACCACATACAATGAGCAGTTCTTC
TRBV25-1,TRBD1,.,TRBJ1-2,CASSDLQGAGYGYTF,TGTGCCAGCAGTGACTTACAGGGGGCAGGATATGGCTACACCTTC
TRBV5-1,TRBD1,.,TRBJ1-3,CASSLSGQDGNTIYF,TGCGCCAGCAGCTTGTCGGGACAGGATGGAAACACCATATATTTT
TRBV28,TRBD2,.,TRBJ2-7,CASSLLADGAEQYF,TGTGCCAGCAGTTTACTAGCGGACGGGGCAGAGCAGTACTTC
TRBV2,.,.,TRBJ2-7,CASSERTYEQYF,TGTGCCAGCAGTGAACGGACCTACGAGCAGTACTTC
TRBV23-1,TRBD1,few,TRBJ1-1,CASSPTGGTEAFF,TGCGCCAGCAGTCCAACAGGGGGCACTGAAGCTTTCTTT
TRBV20-1,.,.,TRBJ2-3,CSARAGDTQYF,TGCAGTGCTAGAGCTGGAGATACGCAGTATTTT